The next 13 T cell receptor beta chains were all read from a single sample in a study of shared clonotypes between healthy human individuals. Sequencing used immunoSEQ multiplex PCR; TCRdb keeps in-frame clones, though not all of them. The repertoire holds hundreds of thousands of clones, over 95% seen once, with 0.1% to 0.11% in the top ten. Naive CD8 populations comprised CD45RO-negative cells positively selected for CCR7, excluding terminally differentiated effector memory CD45RA+ cells. The sequenced material came from naive CD8+ T cells sorted from blood. The source is a woman aged 25 to 39 in good health.

This clone appeared a single time. The rearrangement links TRBV11-2 to TRBJ2-7, with TRBD2 as a possible D gene (6 bases). This CDR3 spans 13 amino acids. V was trimmed by 0 bases and J by 7 bases, leaving 10 bases between them. Germline-derived CDR1 and CDR2 are SGHAT and FQNNGV. The chain's CDR3 is CASSLDHAGEQYF. The DNA of the CDR3 is TGTGCCAGCAGCTTAGATCACGCGGGGGAGCAGTACTTC. Variable domain in full (rest from reference TRBV11-2 and TRBJ2-7): EAGVAQSPRYKIIEKRQSVAFWCNPISGHATLYWYQQILGQGPKLLIQFQNNGVVDDSQLPKDRFSAERLKGVDSTLKIQPAKLEDSAVYLCASSLDHAGEQYFGPGTRLTVT.

V and J are TRBV11-3 and TRBJ2-7; the D gene could be TRBD1 or TRBD2 (5 bases each). The germline CDR1 and CDR2 sequences are SGHNT and YENEEA. V gave up 3 bases and J gave up 2 bases, with 11 bases separating them. This CDR3 region has 14 residues. CDR3 DNA: TGTGCCAGCAGCTTGAGAGGGGACGCCTACGAGCAGTACTTC. It codes for CASSLRGDAYEQYF.

The chain employs TRBV12-5 and TRBJ2-1, with no clear D. Germline V gene data show CDR1 as LGHNT and CDR2 as FRNRAP. V lost 2 bases to trimming and J lost 4 bases, with 6 bases between them. This CDR3 has 13 residues. The CDR3 DNA follows: TGTGCTAGTGGTTTGTCGTATTACAATGAGCAGTTCTTC. It codes for CASGLSYYNEQFF.

This sequence joins TRBV4-1 and TRBJ2-3; 8 bases line up with TRBD2. Germline CDR1 is MGHRA and CDR2 is YSYEKL. V shed 5 bases, J shed 1 base, and the junction held 11 bases outside the gene matches. This CDR3 contains 17 residues. CDR3 bases: TGCGCCAGCAGCTCCCCGTCTAGCGGGTTAGGCACAGATACGCAGTATTTT. Translating it yields CASSSPSSGLGTDTQYF.

The rearrangement joins TRBV5-6 to TRBJ1-2; 8 nucleotides agree with TRBD1. Germline V gene sequence: CDR1 SGHDT, CDR2 YYEEEE. The CDR3 runs 13 residues. J was trimmed by 7 bases and V by 3 bases; bases with no gene match: 5. CDR3 amino acids: CASSSGDRFGYTF. CDR3 nucleotides: TGTGCCAGCAGCTCGGGGGACAGGTTTGGCTACACCTTC.

The V and J genes are TRBV28 and TRBJ2-5; TRBD2 aligns across 10 bases. The CDR3 is made up of 17 amino acids. The germline gives CDR1 MDHEN, CDR2 SYDVKM. V was pared by 3 bases and J by 6 bases, with 13 bases of the junction left unmatched. The DNA of the CDR3 is TGTGCCAGCAGTTTCCGCCTAGCGGGAGTTGGGAGGAAGACCCAGTACTTC. Translating gives CASSFRLAGVGRKTQYF.

The chain links TRBV29-1 to TRBJ2-7, with a weak D call TRBD2 (5 bases). This CDR3 is 16 amino acids long. V was clipped by 0 bases and J by 1 base, with 16 bases between them. Germline V gene data show CDR1 as SQVTM and CDR2 as ANQGSEA. The CDR3, as DNA: TGCAGCGTTGAAGAGGCCGGGCCCCGAGGGTCCTACGAGCAGTACTTC. Translation: CSVEEAGPRGSYEQYF.

The chain joins TRBV19 to TRBJ1-1; no reliable D call. The CDR3 extends over 16 amino acids. Germline V lookup: CDR1 LNHDA, CDR2 SQIVND (reference sequence). V lost 7 bases and J 3 bases, leaving 21 bases between the germline ends. The CDR3 loop reads CASTSRVLAIDTEAFF. The DNA for the CDR3 is TGTGCCAGTACCTCGAGGGTGTTGGCTATCGACACTGAAGCTTTCTTT.

A note on this clone: The sample has other DNA sequences that encode this CDR3 too. The gene calls are TRBV27 and TRBJ2-7; 11 bases are shared with TRBD2. The V gene end was trimmed by 2 bases and the J gene end by 7 bases; junction bases not matched to a gene: 10. This CDR3 spans 16 amino acids. Germline V gene data show CDR1 as MNHEY and CDR2 as SMNVEV (reference sequence). As DNA, the CDR3 is TGTGCCAGCAGTTTAATTTTAGCGGGAGGGCCGGGGGAGCAGTACTTC. Its protein product is CASSLILAGGPGEQYF.

The chain carries TRBV28 and TRBJ2-3, with 12 positions matching TRBD2. Germline CDR1 MDHEN, CDR2 SYDVKM. V lost 6 bases, J lost 2 bases, and 6 bases stayed unmatched. CDR3 length: 16 residues. CDR3 residues: CASSQTSGSPTDTQYF. As DNA, the CDR3 is TGTGCCAGCAGCCAGACTAGCGGGAGCCCCACAGATACGCAGTATTTT. Full variable domain (outside the CDR3, taken from reference TRBV28 and TRBJ2-3): DVKVTQSSRYLVKRTGEKVFLECVQDMDHENMFWYRQDPGLGLRLIYFSYDVKMKEKGDIPEGYSVSREKKERFSLILESASTNQTSMYLCASSQTSGSPTDTQYFGPGTRLTVL.

In DNA, the CDR3 is TGTGCCAGCAGCTTAGTAGCGGGAGGCCACGAGCAGTACTTC. Translation: CASSLVAGGHEQYF. The V call is TRBV5-6, the J call TRBJ2-7, with 10 bases aligning to TRBD2. V lost 2 bases and J lost 5; bases outside the gene matches: 4. Germline values: CDR1 SGHDT, CDR2 YYEEEE. The CDR3 runs 14 residues.

The chain carries TRBV10-2 and TRBJ2-1; possibly TRBD1 for D (6 bases). V was cut by 3 bases and J by 6 bases, with 24 bases left in between. Germline V gives CDR1 WSHSY, CDR2 SAAADI. The CDR3 length is 18 residues. The CDR3 loop is CASSDNRGSEIWVNEQFF. In DNA, the CDR3 is TGCGCCAGCAGTGACAATAGGGGGAGCGAAATCTGGGTCAATGAGCAGTTCTTC.

On this clone: This sample includes further DNA sequences coding for the same CDR3. The V gene is TRBV28, the J gene TRBJ2-2; D is undetermined. Between the trimmed V and J ends, which lost 3 bases and 1 base, there was a span of 6 bases. The germline CDR1 and CDR2 sequences are MDHEN and SYDVKM. The CDR3 sequence is 14 residues long. As DNA, the CDR3 is TGTGCCAGCAGTTTTGTCCGGAACACCGGGGAGCTGTTTTTT. Its protein is CASSFVRNTGELFF.